This entry is about one T cell receptor beta chain. Its antigen is currently unknown. The repertoire was sequenced with immunoSEQ multiplex PCR; TCRdb's copy has only in-frame clones and lacks some. The sample records around 46,000 clones, roughly 70% being singletons. This sample was included in a study of vaccination effects on CD4 cells after COVID-19. Antigen-specific CD4+ T cells expanded by the ViraFEST assay with viral peptide pools were then sequenced. Researchers isolated CD4+ T cells once approximately 10 days of culture had elapsed. Infection with SARS-CoV-2 occurred in the person between March and December 2020, and PCR confirmed it. Days 3 and 7 were when half the medium was replaced with IL-2 medium. Study-level points and caveats: Late post-vaccination, clones induced by infection and those induced by vaccine underwent marked clonal contraction.

The origin of this receptor is a human donor who had a prior SARS-CoV-2 infection. Sequenced material: CD4+ T cells from PBMCs cultured with a peptide pool, taken before COVID-19 vaccination.

CDR3: CASSLGRDPNEQFF. CDR3 nucleotides: TGTGCCAGCAGCTTAGGGCGGGACCCCAATGAGCAGTTCTTC. The V and J genes are TRBV11-2 and TRBJ2-1, with D possibly being TRBD2 (6 bases). The V gene's germline CDR1 is SGHAT and CDR2 FQNNGV. V was cut by 1 base and J by 6 bases, with 10 bases left in between. The CDR3 is made up of 14 amino acids.